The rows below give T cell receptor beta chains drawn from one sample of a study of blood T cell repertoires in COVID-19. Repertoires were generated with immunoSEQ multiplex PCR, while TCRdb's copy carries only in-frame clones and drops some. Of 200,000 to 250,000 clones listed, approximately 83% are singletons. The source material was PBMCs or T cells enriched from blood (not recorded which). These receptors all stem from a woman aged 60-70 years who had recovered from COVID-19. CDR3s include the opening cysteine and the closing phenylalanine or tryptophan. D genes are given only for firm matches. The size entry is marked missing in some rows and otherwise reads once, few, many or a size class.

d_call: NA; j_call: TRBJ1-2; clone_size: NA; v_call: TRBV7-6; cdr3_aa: CASSLAADRNYGYTF; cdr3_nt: TGTGCCAGCAGCTTAGCGGCGGACAGAAACTATGGCTACACCTTC
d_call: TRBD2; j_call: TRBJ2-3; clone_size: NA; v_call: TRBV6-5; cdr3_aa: CASSYGGGGTDTQYF; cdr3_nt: TGTGCCAGCAGTTACGGGGGGGGTGGCACAGATACGCAGTATTTT
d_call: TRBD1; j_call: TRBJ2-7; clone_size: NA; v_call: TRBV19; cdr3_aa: CASSIEGTGGWYEQYF; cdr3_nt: TGTGCCAGTAGTATCGAGGGGACAGGGGGCTGGTACGAGCAGTACTTC
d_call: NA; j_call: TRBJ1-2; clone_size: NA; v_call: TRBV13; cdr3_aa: CASSLRLQGNYGYTF; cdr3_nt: TGTGCCAGCAGCTTACGACTCCAGGGAAACTATGGCTACACCTTC
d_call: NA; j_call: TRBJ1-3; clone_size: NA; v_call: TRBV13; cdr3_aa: CASRERGSGNTIYF; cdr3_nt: TGTGCCAGCAGGGAGAGGGGGTCTGGAAACACCATATATTTT
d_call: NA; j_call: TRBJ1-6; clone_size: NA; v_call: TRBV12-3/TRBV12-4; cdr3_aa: CASSLGRDSPLHF; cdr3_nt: TGTGCCAGCAGTTTAGGTCGGGATTCACCCCTCCACTTT
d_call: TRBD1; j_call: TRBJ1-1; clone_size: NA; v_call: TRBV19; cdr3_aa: CASSPRGQGGAGAFF; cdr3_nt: TGTGCCAGTAGTCCGAGAGGACAGGGAGGAGCTGGGGCTTTCTTT
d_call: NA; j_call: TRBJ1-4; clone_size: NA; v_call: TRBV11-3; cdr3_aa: CASSANREKLFF; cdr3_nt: TGTGCCAGCAGCGCGAACCGGGAAAAACTGTTTTTT
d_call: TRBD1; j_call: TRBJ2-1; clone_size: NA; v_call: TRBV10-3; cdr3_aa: CAISESIVQGAYNEQFF; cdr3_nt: TGTGCCATCAGTGAGTCGATAGTACAGGGGGCTTACAATGAGCAGTTCTTC
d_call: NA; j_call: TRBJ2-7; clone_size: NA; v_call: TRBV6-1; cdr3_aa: CASGSSYEQYF; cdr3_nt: TGTGCCAGCGGTAGCTCCTACGAGCAGTACTTC
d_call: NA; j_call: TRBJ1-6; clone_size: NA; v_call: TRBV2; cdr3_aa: CASRAIHNSPLHF; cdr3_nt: TGTGCCAGCAGAGCAATACATAATTCACCCCTCCACTTT
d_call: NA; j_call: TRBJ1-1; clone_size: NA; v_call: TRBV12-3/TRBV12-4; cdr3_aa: CASKERVNTEAFF; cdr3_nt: TGTGCCAGCAAGGAGCGGGTGAACACTGAAGCTTTCTTT
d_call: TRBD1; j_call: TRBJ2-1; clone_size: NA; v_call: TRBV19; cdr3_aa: CASTPGGYNEQFF; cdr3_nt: TGTGCCAGTACACCAGGGGGCTACAATGAGCAGTTCTTC
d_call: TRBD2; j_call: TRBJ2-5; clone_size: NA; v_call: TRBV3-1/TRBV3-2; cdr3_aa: CASSQDPLTSGGGWWRETQYF; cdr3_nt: TGTGCCAGCAGCCAAGATCCCCTGACTAGCGGGGGGGGTTGGTGGAGGGAGACCCAGTACTTC
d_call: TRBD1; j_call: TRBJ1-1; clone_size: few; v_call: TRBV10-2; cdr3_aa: CASSRTGETEAFF; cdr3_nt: TGCGCCAGCAGCCGGACAGGTGAAACTGAAGCTTTCTTT
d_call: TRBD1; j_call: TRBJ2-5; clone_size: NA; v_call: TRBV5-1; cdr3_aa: CASSVSTGVQETQYF; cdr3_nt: TGCGCCAGCAGCGTATCTACAGGGGTCCAAGAGACCCAGTACTTC
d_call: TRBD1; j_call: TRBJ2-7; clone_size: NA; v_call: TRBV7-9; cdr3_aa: CASSPDRGYEQYF; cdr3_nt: TGTGCCAGCAGCCCGGACAGGGGATACGAGCAGTACTTC
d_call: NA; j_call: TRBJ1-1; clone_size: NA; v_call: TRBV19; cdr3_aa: CASSTPDRYTGAFF; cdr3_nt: TGTGCCAGTAGTACCCCGGACAGATACACTGGAGCTTTCTTT
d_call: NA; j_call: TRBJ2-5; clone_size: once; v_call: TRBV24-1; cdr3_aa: CATSAAGGEETQYF; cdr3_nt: TGTGCCACCAGTGCCGCCGGGGGTGAAGAGACCCAGTACTTC
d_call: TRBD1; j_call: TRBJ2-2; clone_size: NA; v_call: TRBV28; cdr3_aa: CASRRPRDRGIGELFF; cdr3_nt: TGTGCCAGCAGGAGGCCCCGGGACAGGGGGATCGGGGAGCTGTTTTTT
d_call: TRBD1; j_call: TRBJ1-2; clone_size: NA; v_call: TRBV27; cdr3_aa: CASRQQGYDYGYTF; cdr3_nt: TGTGCCAGCAGGCAACAGGGGTACGACTATGGCTACACCTTC
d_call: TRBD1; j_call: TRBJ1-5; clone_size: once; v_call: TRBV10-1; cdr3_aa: CASSDLDRGNQPQHF; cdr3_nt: TGCGCCAGCAGCGACCTAGACAGGGGCAATCAGCCCCAGCATTTT
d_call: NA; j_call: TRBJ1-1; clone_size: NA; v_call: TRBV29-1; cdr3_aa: CSVPGIEAFF; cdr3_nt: TGCAGCGTTCCCGGGATTGAAGCTTTCTTT
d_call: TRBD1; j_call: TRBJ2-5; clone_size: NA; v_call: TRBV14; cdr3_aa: CASSHTGGPLQETQYF; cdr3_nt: TGTGCCAGCAGCCATACAGGGGGTCCACTTCAAGAGACCCAGTACTTC
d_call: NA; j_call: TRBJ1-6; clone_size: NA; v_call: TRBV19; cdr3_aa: CASSETGYNSPLHF; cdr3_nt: TGTGCCAGTAGTGAGACAGGCTATAATTCACCCCTCCACTTT
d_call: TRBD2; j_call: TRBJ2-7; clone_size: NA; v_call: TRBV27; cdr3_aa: CASSYQAGGTYEQYF; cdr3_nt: TGTGCCAGCAGTTATCAAGCGGGAGGGACCTACGAGCAGTACTTC
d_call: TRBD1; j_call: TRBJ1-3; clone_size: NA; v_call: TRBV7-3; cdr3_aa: CASSMTGSGNTIYF; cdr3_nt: TGTGCCAGCAGTATGACAGGGTCCGGAAACACCATATATTTT
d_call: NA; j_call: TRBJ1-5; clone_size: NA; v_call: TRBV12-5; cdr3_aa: CASGLDSGQPQHF; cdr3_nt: TGTGCTAGTGGTTTAGACAGCGGGCAGCCCCAGCATTTT
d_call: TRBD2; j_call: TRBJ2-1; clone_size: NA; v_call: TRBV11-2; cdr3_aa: CASSSEGGVGSYNEQFF; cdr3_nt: TGTGCCAGCAGCTCAGAGGGAGGGGTCGGGTCCTACAATGAGCAGTTCTTC
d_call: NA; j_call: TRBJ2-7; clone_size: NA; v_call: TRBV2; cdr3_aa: CASRGDTYEQYF; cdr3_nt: TGTGCCAGCAGGGGGGACACCTACGAGCAGTACTTC
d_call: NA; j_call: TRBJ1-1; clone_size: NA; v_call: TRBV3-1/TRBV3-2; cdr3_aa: CASSPIDRGGTEAFF; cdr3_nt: TGTGCCAGCAGCCCCATTGATAGGGGAGGGACTGAAGCTTTCTTT
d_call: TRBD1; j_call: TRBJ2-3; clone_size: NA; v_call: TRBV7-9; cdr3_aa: CASSLYRGQDTQYF; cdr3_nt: TGTGCCAGCAGCTTATACAGGGGGCAAGATACGCAGTATTTT
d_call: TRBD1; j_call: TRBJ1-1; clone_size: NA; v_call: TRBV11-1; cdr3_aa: CASSPDRGRRETEAFF; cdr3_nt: TGTGCCAGCAGCCCCGACAGGGGGCGGAGGGAAACTGAAGCTTTCTTT
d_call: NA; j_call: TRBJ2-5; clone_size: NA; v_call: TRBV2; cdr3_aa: CASKGVAETQYF; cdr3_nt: TGTGCCAGCAAGGGGGTTGCAGAGACCCAGTACTTC
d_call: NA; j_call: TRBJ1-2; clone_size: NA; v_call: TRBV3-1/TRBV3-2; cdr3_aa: CASSLTEAGVYGYTF; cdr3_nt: TGTGCCAGCAGCTTGACAGAGGCCGGAGTCTATGGCTACACCTTC
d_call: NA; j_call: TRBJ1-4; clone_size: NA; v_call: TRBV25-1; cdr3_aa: CASVSGASDEKLFF; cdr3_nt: TGTGCCAGCGTTAGCGGGGCTTCCGATGAAAAACTGTTTTTT
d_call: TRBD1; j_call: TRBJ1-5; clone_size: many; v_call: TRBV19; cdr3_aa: CASSRGQGMGQPQHF; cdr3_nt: TGTGCCAGCAGTCGGGGACAGGGTATGGGTCAGCCCCAGCATTTT
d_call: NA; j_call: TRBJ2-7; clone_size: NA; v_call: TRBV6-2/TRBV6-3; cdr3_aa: CASSYSGTTRYEQYF; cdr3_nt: TGTGCCAGCAGTTACTCTGGGACAACCCGATACGAGCAGTACTTC
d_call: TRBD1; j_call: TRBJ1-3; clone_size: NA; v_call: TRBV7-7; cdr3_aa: CASRLTGTDSGNTIYF; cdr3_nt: TGTGCCAGCAGGCTAACCGGGACAGACTCTGGAAACACCATATATTTT
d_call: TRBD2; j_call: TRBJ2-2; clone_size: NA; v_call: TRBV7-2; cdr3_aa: CASSPRTSGRNTGELFF; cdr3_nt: TGTGCCAGCAGCCCGAGGACTAGCGGGAGAAACACCGGGGAGCTGTTTTTT
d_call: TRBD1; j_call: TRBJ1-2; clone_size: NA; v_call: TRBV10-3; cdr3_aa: CAMSLDREIGGYTF; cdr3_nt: TGTGCCATGAGCCTCGACAGGGAAATTGGTGGCTACACCTTC
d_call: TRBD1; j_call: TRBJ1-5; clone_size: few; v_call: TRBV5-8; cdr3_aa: CASSYPGGQPQHF; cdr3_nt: TGTGCCAGCAGCTATCCAGGGGGTCAGCCCCAGCATTTT
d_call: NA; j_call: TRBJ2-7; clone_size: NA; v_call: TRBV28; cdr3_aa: CASRRAGAVYEQYF; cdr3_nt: TGTGCCAGCAGAAGAGCAGGGGCGGTCTACGAGCAGTACTTC
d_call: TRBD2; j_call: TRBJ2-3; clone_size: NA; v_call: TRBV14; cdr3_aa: CASSPTGLAGLVNTQYF; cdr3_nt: TGTGCCAGCAGCCCTACCGGACTAGCGGGGCTGGTGAATACGCAGTATTTT
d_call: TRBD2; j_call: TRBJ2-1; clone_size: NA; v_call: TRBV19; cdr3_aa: CASSTRGGAHNEQFF; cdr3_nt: TGTGCCAGTAGTACCCGCGGGGGGGCCCACAATGAGCAGTTCTTC
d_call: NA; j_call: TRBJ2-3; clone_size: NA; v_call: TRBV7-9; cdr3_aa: CASSLGGSADTQYF; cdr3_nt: TGTGCCAGCAGCTTAGGGGGCTCGGCAGATACGCAGTATTTT
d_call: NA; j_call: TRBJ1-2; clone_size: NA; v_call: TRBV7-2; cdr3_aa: CASSFAGTNYGYTF; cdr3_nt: TGTGCCAGCAGCTTCGCAGGGACTAACTATGGCTACACCTTC
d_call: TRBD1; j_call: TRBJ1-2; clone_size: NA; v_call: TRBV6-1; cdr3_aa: CASSEFIGTGASGSGYTF; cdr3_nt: TGTGCCAGCAGTGAATTCATCGGGACAGGGGCGTCTGGGAGTGGCTACACCTTC
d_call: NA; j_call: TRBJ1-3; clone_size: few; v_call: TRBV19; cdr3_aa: CASSGGGNTIYF; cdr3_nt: TGTGCCAGTAGCGGGGGGGGAAACACCATATATTTT
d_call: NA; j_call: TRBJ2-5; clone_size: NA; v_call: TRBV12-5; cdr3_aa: CASGLVGYSPEETQYF; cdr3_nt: TGTGCTAGTGGTTTGGTAGGTTACAGCCCCGAAGAGACCCAGTACTTC
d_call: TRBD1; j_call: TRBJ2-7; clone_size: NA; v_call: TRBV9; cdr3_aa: CASSAAGTGSSYEQYF; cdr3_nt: TGTGCCAGCAGCGCCGCCGGGACAGGGAGCTCCTACGAGCAGTACTTC
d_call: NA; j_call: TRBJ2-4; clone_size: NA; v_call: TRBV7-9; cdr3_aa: CASSSSSGGLSKNIQYF; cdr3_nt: TGTGCCAGCAGCTCTTCCTCGGGGGGCTTATCCAAAAACATTCAGTACTTC
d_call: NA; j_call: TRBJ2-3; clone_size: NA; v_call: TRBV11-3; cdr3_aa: CASSLVGQGPDTQYF; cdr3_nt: TGTGCCAGCAGCTTAGTGGGGCAGGGCCCAGATACGCAGTATTTT
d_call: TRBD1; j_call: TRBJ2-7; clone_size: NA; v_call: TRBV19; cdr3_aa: CASSIDLRQGDSYEQYF; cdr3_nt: TGTGCCAGTAGTATAGATCTCCGACAGGGGGATTCTTACGAGCAGTACTTC